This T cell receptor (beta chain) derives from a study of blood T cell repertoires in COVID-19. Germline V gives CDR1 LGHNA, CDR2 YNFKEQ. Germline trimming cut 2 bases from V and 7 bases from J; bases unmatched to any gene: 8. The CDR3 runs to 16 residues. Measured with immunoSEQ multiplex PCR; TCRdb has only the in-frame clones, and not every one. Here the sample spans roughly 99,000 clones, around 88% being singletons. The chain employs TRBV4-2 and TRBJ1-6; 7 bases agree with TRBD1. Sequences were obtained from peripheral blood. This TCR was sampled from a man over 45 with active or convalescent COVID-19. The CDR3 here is CASSQPPGQRNSPLHF. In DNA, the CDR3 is TGTGCCAGCAGCCAACCCCCGGGACAGAGAAATTCACCCCTCCACTTT.